The 18 T cell receptor beta chains listed next were all sequenced from one sample in a study of blood T cell repertoires in COVID-19. The repertoire was sequenced with immunoSEQ multiplex PCR; TCRdb's copy has only in-frame clones and lacks some. In the table there are tens of thousands of clones, over 85% of which are singletons. The sequenced sample was peripheral blood. The receptors here all came from a woman aged 80 or over with acute or convalescent COVID-19.

V gene TRBV19 combines with J gene TRBJ2-3; the D gene is possibly TRBD2 (6 bases). The V end lost 7 bases, the J end lost 2 bases, and 19 bases lay between the germline ends. The CDR3 is made up of 16 amino acids. CDR1 and CDR2 (germline): LNHDA, SQIVND (reference sequence). CDR3 sequence: CASMALGGRYTDTQYF. CDR3 nucleotides: TGTGCCAGTATGGCGCTCGGGGGAAGGTACACAGATACGCAGTATTTT.

This sequence joins TRBV12-1 and TRBJ2-2; the table gives TRBD2 as D, unverified against the DNA. TRBV12-1 has pseudogene status. The CDR3 has 15 amino acids. The CDR3 DNA reads as TGTGCCAGCAGCTTTGAGTTTCGGTTTACCGGGGAGCTGTTTTTT. Its translation is CASSFEFRFTGELFF.

This clone came up a few times. The genes are TRBV7-8 and TRBJ1-5, with unresolved D. With 3 bases removed from V and 5 bases from J, the gap between germline ends came to 8 bases. The CDR3 is 13 amino acids. Looked up from germline, CDR1 is SGHVS and CDR2 is FQNEAQ. Here the CDR3 reads CASSLNSDQPQHF. CDR3 nucleotides: TGTGCCAGCAGCTTGAACAGTGATCAGCCCCAGCATTTT.

The CDR3, as DNA: TGTGCCAGCAGTCCGGACAGCAACTATGGCTACACCTTC. Encoded protein: CASSPDSNYGYTF. The rearrangement joins TRBV5-4 to TRBJ1-2; tentatively, D is TRBD1 (6 bases). Trimming cost V 5 bases and J 2 bases, with 10 bases left between them. In germline, CDR1 is SGHNT, CDR2 YYREEE (reference sequence). The CDR3 loop spans 13 amino acids. The full variable domain, rest sourced from reference TRBV5-4 and TRBJ1-2, is ETGVTQSPTHLIKTRGQQVTLRCSSQSGHNTVSWYQQALGQGPQFIFQYYREEENGRGNFPPRFSGLQFPNYSSELNVNALELDDSALYLCASSPDSNYGYTFGSGTRLTVV.

In its sample, this clone was seen once. This chain links TRBV20-1 with TRBJ1-2; perhaps TRBD1 as D (6 bases). Trimming removed 6 bases from V and 7 bases from J, with 12 bases in between. CDR3 length equals 11 residues. Germline V gives CDR1 DFQATT, CDR2 SNEGSKA (reference sequence). Here the CDR3 DNA reads TGCAGTGCCGAGAGGGGGGGTGGCTACACCTTC. It is translated as CSAERGGGYTF.

The chain links TRBV7-8 to TRBJ1-1, with D perhaps TRBD1 (6 bases). From germline, CDR1 is SGHVS and CDR2 FQNEAQ. The CDR3 loop spans 15 amino acids. V gave up 0 bases and J gave up 3 bases, with 11 bases separating them. CDR3 DNA: TGTGCCAGCAGCTTAGCGGGGGGGCTGGACACTGAAGCTTTCTTT. Translating gives CASSLAGGLDTEAFF.

The count of this clone is one. Other nucleotide sequences in the sample specify the same CDR3. The J gene is TRBJ2-5, the V gene TRBV12-3 or TRBV12-4, with D possibly being TRBD1 (6 bases). V was cut by 3 bases and J by 2 bases, with 7 bases left in between. The CDR3 contains 13 residues. The CDR3 here is CASSFQGQETQYF. The CDR3 DNA reads TGTGCCAGCAGTTTCCAGGGGCAAGAGACCCAGTACTTC.

This clone was recorded only once. The CDR3, as DNA: TGCGCCAGTCAAACCGGGACAGGGCTTAACACTGAAGCTTTCTTT. Protein sequence: CASQTGTGLNTEAFF. The rearrangement joins TRBV5-1 to TRBJ1-1, with 9 positions matching TRBD1. V lost 8 bases, J lost 2 bases, and 10 bases stayed unmatched. From germline, CDR1 is SGHRS and CDR2 YFSETQ. CDR3 length equals 15 residues.

The V and J genes are TRBV5-1 and TRBJ2-6, with TRBD2 identical over 8 bases. Germline assignment: CDR1 SGHRS and CDR2 YFSETQ. The CDR3 has 16 amino acids. The V and J ends lost 0 bases and 4 bases, in that order; junction bases with no gene match: 3. The CDR3 reads CASSLAGRVGANVLTF. The CDR3 DNA reads TGCGCCAGCAGCTTGGCCGGGAGGGTCGGGGCCAACGTCCTGACTTTC.

V and J are TRBV14 and TRBJ2-1; TRBD2 agrees at 15 bases. The germline CDR1 and CDR2 sequences are SGHDN and FVKESK. This CDR3 contains 17 residues. The J segment lost 6 bases and the V segment lost 0 bases, leaving 3 bases of the junction unmatched. The CDR3 region is CASSQEGLAGGRNEQFF. As DNA, the CDR3 is TGTGCCAGCAGCCAAGAAGGACTAGCGGGGGGGCGCAATGAGCAGTTCTTC.

V gene TRBV7-2 combines with J gene TRBJ2-2; a possible D gene is TRBD2 (6 bases). The length of the CDR3 is 14 residues. In germline, CDR1 is SGHTA, CDR2 FQGNSA. The V gene lost 7 bases and the J gene lost 6 bases, with 15 bases spanning the gap. The CDR3 DNA is TGTGCCAGCACCGTGGACTGGGGGGCCGGGGAGCTGTTTTTT. It is translated as CASTVDWGAGELFF.

The chain employs TRBV3-1 (or the pseudogene TRBV3-2) and TRBJ1-1; D is uncertain. Germline loops: CDR1 LGHDT, CDR2 YNNKEL (reference sequence). The V end was cut by 0 bases, the J end by 7 bases, with 12 bases between. The CDR3 has 14 residues. CDR3 protein: CASSQDRSGSEAFF. DNA of the CDR3: TGTGCCAGCAGCCAAGATCGAAGTGGCAGTGAAGCTTTCTTT.

J is TRBJ2-1 and V is TRBV14, with TRBD1 matching over 9 bases. Germline assignment: CDR1 SGHDN and CDR2 FVKESK. CDR3 length: 15 amino acids. J was trimmed by 3 bases and V by 4 bases; bases with no gene match: 4. CDR3 protein: CASSLDRGYYNEQFF. The CDR3 DNA reads TGTGCCAGCAGCCTTGACAGGGGGTACTACAATGAGCAGTTCTTC.

V gene TRBV12-3 or TRBV12-4 combines with J gene TRBJ1-2; possibly TRBD1 for D (6 bases). Trimming cost V 5 bases and J 11 bases, with 15 bases left between them. The CDR3 is made up of 12 amino acids. DNA of the CDR3: TGTGCCAGCAGTGATACCTCCGACAGGTACACCTTC. Translated: CASSDTSDRYTF.

The rearrangement joins TRBV5-1 to TRBJ1-1; D is possibly TRBD1 (5 bases). From germline, CDR1 is SGHRS and CDR2 YFSETQ. Trimming shortened V by 3 bases and J by 0 bases, and 21 bases separated the two germline ends. The CDR3 consists of 18 residues. The chain's CDR3 is CASSYAGGVPSMNTEAFF. CDR3 DNA sequence: TGCGCCAGCAGCTACGCGGGGGGTGTCCCCTCCATGAACACTGAAGCTTTCTTT.

J is TRBJ2-2 and V is TRBV6-6, with 7 bases fitting TRBD1. The CDR3 contains 17 residues. Trimming cost V 5 bases and J 4 bases; bases outside gene matches: 13. Germline assignment: CDR1 MNHNY and CDR2 SVGAGI (reference sequence). The CDR3 is CASSPPTGSGSTGELFF. The CDR3 DNA sequence: TGTGCCAGCAGTCCGCCGACAGGGTCTGGTAGCACCGGGGAGCTGTTTTTT.

This chain uses TRBV4-2 with TRBJ2-2; a weak D match, TRBD1 (6 bases). The CDR3 extends over 16 amino acids. From germline, CDR1 is LGHNA and CDR2 YNFKEQ. Deletions cut 6 bases from V and 2 bases from J, with 16 bases between. The CDR3 DNA sequence: TGTGCCAGCAGTCCAAATCCGGGGACAAACACCGGGGAGCTGTTTTTT. Translation: CASSPNPGTNTGELFF.

V and J are TRBV15 and TRBJ2-1; D perhaps matches TRBD1 (6 bases). V was shortened by 2 bases and J by 13 bases, with 15 bases between the two germline ends. CDR1 is LNHNV and CDR2 is YYDKDF in the germline V gene (reference sequence). The CDR3 extends over 13 amino acids. For the CDR3, the DNA is TGTGCCACCAGCAGAATTCGGGAACAGGGTCAGTTCTTC. Protein: CATSRIREQGQFF. The full variable domain, in which reference TRBV15 and TRBJ2-1 provide the parts outside the CDR3, is DAMVIQNPRYQVTQFGKPVTLSCSQTLNHNVMYWYQQKSSQAPKLLFHYYDKDFNNEADTPDNFQSRRPNTSFCFLDIRSPGLGDTAMYLCATSRIREQGQFFGPGTRLTVL.